These 22 T cell receptor beta chains were all obtained from the same sample, sequenced in a study of response to subunit inactivated influenza vaccine. Each CDR3 protein gets one entry after TCRdb re-called the RT-PCR reads with MiXCR. The table has approximately 700,000 distinct CDR3 sequences, more than 11% seen once. Here the sequenced sample was PBMCs from blood, taken less than 15 days before vaccination. These receptor sequences come from a man aged 50 to 59 who received an inactivated influenza vaccine.

V and J are TRBV4-1 and TRBJ2-7; D is ambiguous. Germline assignment: CDR1 MGHRA and CDR2 YSYEKL. Trimming stripped 1 base from V and 4 bases from J, with 14 bases between. CDR3 length: 15 amino acids. The CDR3 is CASSQGWSRPYEQYF. As DNA, the CDR3 is TGCGCCAGCAGCCAAGGTTGGTCGCGACCTTACGAGCAGTACTTC.

The J gene is TRBJ1-5, the V gene TRBV20-1, with 10 bases matching TRBD1. Germline values: CDR1 DFQATT, CDR2 SNEGSKA (reference sequence). The CDR3 length is 16 residues. The V segment lost 0 bases and the J segment 4 bases; nucleotides outside the gene matches: 6. CDR3 residues: CSARDGRTGGNQPQHF. In DNA form, the CDR3 reads TGCAGTGCTAGAGACGGGCGGACAGGGGGGAATCAGCCCCAGCATTTT.

The genes are TRBV4-3 and TRBJ2-7; maybe TRBD1 (5 bases). Per germline, CDR1 LGHNA and CDR2 YSLEER. Trimming left V 0 bases short and J 5 bases short, with 14 bases between. The length of the CDR3 is 15 residues. The CDR3 is CASSQEFGRANEQYF. CDR3 nucleotide sequence: TGCGCCAGCAGCCAAGAGTTCGGCAGGGCGAACGAGCAGTACTTC.

The chain uses TRBV5-1 and TRBJ2-3; 8 nucleotides match TRBD1. The CDR3 has 15 residues. The V segment lost 4 bases and the J segment 2 bases; nucleotides outside the gene matches: 6. Germline V gene data show CDR1 as SGHRS and CDR2 as YFSETQ. The CDR3 loop is CASSAWDRSTDTQYF. CDR3 coding DNA: TGCGCCAGCAGCGCCTGGGACAGGTCCACAGATACGCAGTATTTT.

J is TRBJ2-7 and V is TRBV27; 8 nucleotides agree with TRBD2. The CDR3 consists of 13 residues. V lost 4 bases, J lost 7 bases, and 6 bases stayed unmatched. Germline V CDR1 and CDR2: MNHEY, SMNVEV (reference sequence). Here the CDR3 DNA reads TGTGCCAGCAGTTCCCTAGCGGGCGTTGAGCAGTACTTC. The encoded protein is CASSSLAGVEQYF.

This clonotype was found many times. This rearrangement joins TRBV5-6 to TRBJ2-7; 7 nucleotides agree with TRBD1. The V gene's germline CDR1 is SGHDT and CDR2 YYEEEE. CDR3 size: 14 residues. Unmatched junction bases numbered 9, after V lost 4 bases and J lost 5 bases. The CDR3 nucleotides are TGTGCCAGCAGCCCTTTGGGACAGCCTGACGAGCAGTACTTC. Protein: CASSPLGQPDEQYF.

CDR3 sequence (DNA): TGCAGTGCTAGAGAAGTGGGAAACATTCAGTACTTC. Translating it yields CSAREVGNIQYF. V usage is TRBV20-1 and J usage is TRBJ2-4; D call uncertain. CDR3 length: 12 amino acids. V lost 0 bases, J lost 6 bases, and 6 bases lay in between. Germline V gene lookup returns CDR1 DFQATT and CDR2 SNEGSKA (reference sequence).

Comments on this clonotype: A read error may account for a junction end that differs from germline. The chain recombines TRBV6-5 with TRBJ2-5; a possible D gene is TRBD2 (5 bases). In germline, CDR1 is MNHEY, CDR2 SVGAGI. The CDR3 loop spans 8 amino acids. The CDR3 sequence: CASNPLGF. The CDR3 region has the DNA TGTGCCAGCAACCCACTAGGGTTC.

The chain carries TRBV4-1 and TRBJ1-4; D ambiguous. There are 13 residues in the CDR3. The germline CDR1 and CDR2 sequences are MGHRA and YSYEKL. V lost 1 base and J lost 8, with 8 bases in between. The chain's CDR3 is CASSQVRGEKLFF. The CDR3 nucleotides read TGCGCCAGCAGCCAAGTACGAGGGGAAAAACTGTTTTTT.

This chain connects TRBV6-2 or TRBV6-3 to TRBJ2-5, with 8 bases fitting TRBD2. Germline CDR1 and CDR2: MNHEY and SVGEGT. V gave up 7 bases and J gave up 6 bases; unmatched junction bases: 10. The CDR3 sequence is 14 residues long. The CDR3 DNA is TGTGCCAGCATCCCATTCGGCGGGAGGAAGACCCAGTACTTC. Its translation is CASIPFGGRKTQYF.

This clonotype was observed a few times. This chain uses TRBV5-1 with TRBJ2-6; D tentatively fits TRBD1 or TRBD2 (5 bases each). The CDR3 totals 15 residues. Germline assignment: CDR1 SGHRS and CDR2 YFSETQ. Trimming took 2 bases from V and 4 from J, leaving 10 bases between them. CDR3 DNA sequence: TGCGCCAGCAGCTTATACGGGACCGGGGCCAACGTCCTGACTTTC. Its protein product is CASSLYGTGANVLTF.

In this sample, this clonotype turned up a few times. The chain is built from TRBV5-6 and TRBJ2-7; 13 nucleotides match TRBD2. V lost 1 base and J lost 1; bases outside the gene matches: 5. This CDR3 is 17 amino acids long. CDR1 and CDR2 from the germline V gene are SGHDT and YYEEEE. In nucleotides, the CDR3 is TGTGCCAGCAGCTTGACCGCGACTAGCGGGAGGTCCTACGAGCAGTACTTC. Amino acid sequence: CASSLTATSGRSYEQYF.

This clonotype was counted a few times. V gene TRBV5-1 combines with J gene TRBJ1-3; D is undetermined. The V and J ends lost 1 base and 2 bases respectively, with 13 bases between them. The CDR3 runs to 16 residues. Germline CDR1 SGHRS, CDR2 YFSETQ. The DNA of the CDR3 is TGCGCCAGCAGCTTGACAGTAGCCAACCCTGGAAACACCATATATTTT. It specifies CASSLTVANPGNTIYF.

This clonotype has a handful of counts. This chain uses TRBV12-3 or TRBV12-4 with TRBJ1-5; possible D gene TRBD1, 6 bases. Trimming pared 2 bases from V and 7 bases from J, leaving 12 bases between. The CDR3 extends over 14 amino acids. The CDR3 is CASSLSRGLQPQHF. DNA of the CDR3: TGTGCCAGCAGTTTAAGTCGGGGGCTCCAGCCCCAGCATTTT.

The V call is TRBV2, the J call TRBJ2-3, with unresolved D. Trimming removed 6 bases at V and 6 bases at J, with 10 bases between. The CDR3 loop spans 12 amino acids. Germline lookup yields CDR1 SNHLY and CDR2 FYNNEI. CDR3 coding DNA: TGTGCCAGCAGGCTCCGAACGGATACGCAGTATTTT. Translated: CASRLRTDTQYF.

This clonotype has a handful of counts. This chain joins TRBV3-1 and TRBJ1-1; tentatively, D is TRBD1 (5 bases). Per germline, CDR1 LGHDT and CDR2 YNNKEL (reference sequence). CDR3 length: 14 residues. Deletions cut 6 bases from V and 6 bases from J, with 17 bases between. For the CDR3, the DNA is TGTGCCAGCAGTCTAGGGGCAGGGATCGCTGAAGCTTTCTTT. Translating gives CASSLGAGIAEAFF.

The chain uses TRBV7-9 and TRBJ2-7; TRBD1 matches at 10 bases. CDR3 size: 15 residues. The germline V gene encodes CDR1 SEHNR and CDR2 FQNEAQ (reference sequence). V shed 6 bases and J 2 bases; nucleotides not matched to a gene: 7. The CDR3 nucleotides are TGTGCCAGCAGTAACCGGGACAGGGGACCCTACGAGCAGTACTTC. It yields the protein CASSNRDRGPYEQYF.

This chain connects TRBV11-3 to TRBJ2-5; a possible D gene is TRBD2 (6 bases). V was shortened by 1 base and J by 4 bases, with 13 bases between the two germline ends. Germline CDR1 is SGHNT and CDR2 is YENEEA. The CDR3 length is 15 residues. The CDR3, as DNA: TGTGCCAGCAGCTTAGGTGGGGCCGGGGGAGAGACCCAGTACTTC. Residues: CASSLGGAGGETQYF.

This clonotype occurred many times. The J gene is TRBJ2-3, the V gene TRBV14; D is uncertain. The CDR3 consists of 11 residues. Trimming took off 0 bases at V and 11 bases at J, with 6 bases between the two ends. Germline V gene lookup returns CDR1 SGHDN and CDR2 FVKESK. The CDR3 protein is CASSQDFRQYF. CDR3 bases: TGTGCCAGCAGCCAAGATTTCAGGCAGTATTTT.

The chain combines TRBV20-1 with TRBJ1-4, with D tentatively TRBD1 (5 bases). Germline V lookup: CDR1 DFQATT, CDR2 SNEGSKA (reference sequence). The CDR3 loop spans 16 amino acids. The CDR3 region is CCARDGAGTASEKLFF. For the CDR3, the DNA is TGCTGCGCTAGAGATGGAGCAGGGACTGCAAGTGAAAAACTGTTTTTT.

This clonotype was seen more than once but under ten times. The gene calls are TRBV6-5 and TRBJ1-6; D may be TRBD1 (6 bases). This CDR3 is built from 14 residues. Germline V gene lookup returns CDR1 MNHEY and CDR2 SVGAGI. V was cut by 3 bases and J by 5 bases, with 8 bases left in between. This CDR3 reads CASSYTGNNSPLHF. DNA of the CDR3: TGTGCCAGCAGTTATACAGGGAATAATTCACCCCTCCACTTT.

This clonotype appeared many times. The V and J genes are TRBV5-6 and TRBJ2-1, with 8 nucleotides matching TRBD2. The J segment lost 9 bases and the V segment lost 4 bases, leaving 12 bases of the junction unmatched. This CDR3 has 15 amino acids. Germline assignment: CDR1 SGHDT and CDR2 YYEEEE. The CDR3 region is CASSISGTSNSEQFF. CDR3 DNA: TGTGCCAGCAGCATTTCCGGGACTAGTAATAGTGAGCAGTTCTTC.